This T cell receptor (beta chain) was sequenced in a study of blood T cell repertoires in COVID-19. In the original analysis: Amplification of reference gene primers provided the estimated nucleated cell counts. Method: immunoSEQ multiplex PCR; TCRdb's copy keeps in-frame clones and lacks some. D and trimming were read from the DNA, whereas the V and J calls and clone size are those reported in that table. The sample contains about 52,000 clones, roughly 85% of which appear only once. CDR1 and CDR2 (germline): SGHRS, YFSETQ. This CDR3 is 14 amino acids long. Trimming removed 5 bases from V and 1 base from J, with 13 bases in between.

This sequence joins TRBV5-1 and TRBJ2-7, with TRBD2 as a possible D gene (5 bases). The sample consisted of peripheral blood. The sequence was collected from a human donor in a cohort sampled during active COVID-19. The CDR3 nucleotides are TGCGCCAGCAGGGCCATCCGGGGTTCCTACGAGCAGTACTTC. It specifies CASRAIRGSYEQYF. The variable domain in full, with the rest retrieved from reference TRBV5-1 and TRBJ2-7, is KAGVTQTPRYLIKTRGQQVTLSCSPISGHRSVSWYQQTPGQGLQFLFEYFSETQRNKGNFPGRFSGRQFSNSRSEMNVSTLELGDSALYLCASRAIRGSYEQYFGPGTRLTVT.